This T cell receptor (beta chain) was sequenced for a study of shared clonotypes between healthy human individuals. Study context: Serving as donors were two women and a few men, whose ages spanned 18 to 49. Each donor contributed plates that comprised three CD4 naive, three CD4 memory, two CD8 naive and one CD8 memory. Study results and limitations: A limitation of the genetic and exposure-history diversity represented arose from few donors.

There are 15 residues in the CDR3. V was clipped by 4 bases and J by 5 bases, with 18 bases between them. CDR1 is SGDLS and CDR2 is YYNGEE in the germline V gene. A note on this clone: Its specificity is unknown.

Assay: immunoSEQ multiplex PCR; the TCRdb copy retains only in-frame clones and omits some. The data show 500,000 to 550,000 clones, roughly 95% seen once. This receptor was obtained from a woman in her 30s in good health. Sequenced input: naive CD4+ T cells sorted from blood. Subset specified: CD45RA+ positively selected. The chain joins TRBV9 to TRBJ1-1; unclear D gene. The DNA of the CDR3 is TGTGCCAGCAGCTTTTTACCGGACGCAGAGACTGAAGCTTTCTTT. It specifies CASSFLPDAETEAFF. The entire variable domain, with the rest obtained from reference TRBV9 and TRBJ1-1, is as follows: DSGVTQTPKHLITATGQRVTLRCSPRSGDLSVYWYQQSLDQGLQFLIQYYNGEERAKGNILERFSAQQFPDLHSELNLSSLELGDSALYFCASSFLPDAETEAFFGQGTRLTVV.